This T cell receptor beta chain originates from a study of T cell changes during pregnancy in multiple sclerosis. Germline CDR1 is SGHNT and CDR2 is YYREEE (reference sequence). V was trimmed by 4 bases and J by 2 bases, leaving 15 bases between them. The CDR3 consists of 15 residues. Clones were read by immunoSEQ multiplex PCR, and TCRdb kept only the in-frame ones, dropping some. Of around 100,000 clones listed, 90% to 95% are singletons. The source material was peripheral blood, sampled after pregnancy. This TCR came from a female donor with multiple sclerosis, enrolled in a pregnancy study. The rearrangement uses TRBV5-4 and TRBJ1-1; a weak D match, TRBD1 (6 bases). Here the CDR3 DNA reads TGTGCCAGCAGCCCCGCCCAGGGGCTAAACACTGAAGCTTTCTTT. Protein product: CASSPAQGLNTEAFF.